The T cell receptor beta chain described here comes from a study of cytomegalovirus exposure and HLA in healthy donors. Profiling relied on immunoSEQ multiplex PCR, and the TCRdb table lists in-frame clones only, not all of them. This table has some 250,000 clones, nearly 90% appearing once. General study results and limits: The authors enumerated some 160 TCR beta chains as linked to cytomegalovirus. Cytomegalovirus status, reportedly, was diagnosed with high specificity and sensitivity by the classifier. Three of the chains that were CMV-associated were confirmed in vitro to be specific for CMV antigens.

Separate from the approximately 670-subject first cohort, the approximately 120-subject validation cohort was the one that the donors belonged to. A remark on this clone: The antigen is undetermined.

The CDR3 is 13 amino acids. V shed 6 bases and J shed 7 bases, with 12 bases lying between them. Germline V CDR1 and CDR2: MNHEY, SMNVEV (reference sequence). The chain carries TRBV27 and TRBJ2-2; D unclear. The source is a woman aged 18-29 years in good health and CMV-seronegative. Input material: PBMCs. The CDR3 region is CASRGSTYGELFF. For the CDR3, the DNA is TGTGCCAGCAGGGGCAGCACTTACGGGGAGCTGTTTTTT.